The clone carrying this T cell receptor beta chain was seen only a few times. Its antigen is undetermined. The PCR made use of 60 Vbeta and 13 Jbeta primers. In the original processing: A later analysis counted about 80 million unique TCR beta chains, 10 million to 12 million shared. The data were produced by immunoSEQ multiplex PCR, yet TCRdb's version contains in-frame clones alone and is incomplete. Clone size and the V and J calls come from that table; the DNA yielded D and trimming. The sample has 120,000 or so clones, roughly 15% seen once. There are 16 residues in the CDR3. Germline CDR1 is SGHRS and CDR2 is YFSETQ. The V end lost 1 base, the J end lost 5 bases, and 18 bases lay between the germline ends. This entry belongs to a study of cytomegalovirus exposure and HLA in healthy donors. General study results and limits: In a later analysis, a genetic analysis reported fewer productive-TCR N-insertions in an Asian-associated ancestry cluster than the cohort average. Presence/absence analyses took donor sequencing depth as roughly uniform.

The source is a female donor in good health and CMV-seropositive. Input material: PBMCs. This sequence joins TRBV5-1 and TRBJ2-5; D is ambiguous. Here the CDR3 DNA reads TGCGCCAGCAGCTTGTATGGCTCTACCGGGTGGGAGACCCAGTACTTC. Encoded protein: CASSLYGSTGWETQYF.